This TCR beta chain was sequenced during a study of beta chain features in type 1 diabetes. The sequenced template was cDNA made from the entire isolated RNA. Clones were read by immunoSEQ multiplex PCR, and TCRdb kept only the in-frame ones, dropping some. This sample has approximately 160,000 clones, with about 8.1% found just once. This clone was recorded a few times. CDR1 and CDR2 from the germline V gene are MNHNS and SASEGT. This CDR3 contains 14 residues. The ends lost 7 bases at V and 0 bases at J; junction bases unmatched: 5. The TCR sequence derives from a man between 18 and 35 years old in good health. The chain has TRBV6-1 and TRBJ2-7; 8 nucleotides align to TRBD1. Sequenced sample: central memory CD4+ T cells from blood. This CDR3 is CASKGQANSYEQYF. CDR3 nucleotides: TGTGCCAGCAAGGGACAGGCTAACTCCTACGAGCAGTACTTC.